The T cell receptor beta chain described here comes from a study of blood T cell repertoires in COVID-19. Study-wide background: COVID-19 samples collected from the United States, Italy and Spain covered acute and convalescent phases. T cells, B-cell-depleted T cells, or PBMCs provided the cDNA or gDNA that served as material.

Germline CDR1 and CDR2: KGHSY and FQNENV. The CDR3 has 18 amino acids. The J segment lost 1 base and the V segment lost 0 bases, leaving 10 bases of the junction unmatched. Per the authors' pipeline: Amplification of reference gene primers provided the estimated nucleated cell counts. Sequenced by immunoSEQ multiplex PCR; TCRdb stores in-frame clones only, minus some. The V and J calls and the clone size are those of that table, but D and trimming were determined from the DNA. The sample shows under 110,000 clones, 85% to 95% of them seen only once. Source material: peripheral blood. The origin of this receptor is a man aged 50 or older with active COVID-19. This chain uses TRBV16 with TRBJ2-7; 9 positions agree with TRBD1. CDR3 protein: CASSQSQGQGIKSYEQYF. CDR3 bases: TGTGCCAGCAGCCAATCACAAGGACAGGGGATCAAATCCTACGAGCAGTACTTC.